The clone carrying this T cell receptor (beta chain) has ten or more counts. Its antigen is not known. These data originate in a study of T cells after yellow fever vaccination. Across the study: Fractions low in cell number were prepared with SMART-Seq v4 Ultra Low Input.

Researchers made TCR cDNA using 5'RACE template switching, and this step added a universal primer site and UMIs. In TCRdb, the 5' RACE reads were re-called with MiXCR into one record per CDR3 protein. The sample has 130,000 or so distinct CDR3 sequences, about 15% seen once. Study results and caveats: Highly abundant clonotypes carried over from the bulk population could end up in FACS-sorted repertoires as contaminants. A large majority of primary-vaccination clones showed up again after the booster (about 97% CD4, roughly 91% CD8).

Trimming shortened V by 5 bases and J by 7 bases, and 20 bases separated the two germline ends. The CDR3 is 15 residues long. The clonotype comes from a man aged 18 to 29 who received the YFV17D yellow fever vaccine. The source was CD8+ T cells sorted from PBMCs, collected 5 days after the yellow fever booster vaccination. The V and J genes are TRBV12-3 or TRBV12-4 and TRBJ1-2; possibly TRBD1 for D (6 bases). CDR3 nucleotide sequence: TGTGCCAGCAGTCTTTCTGTAGGGGGGATTTCTGGCTACACCTTC. Protein product: CASSLSVGGISGYTF.